These T cell receptor beta chains were read from a single sample in a study of cytomegalovirus exposure and HLA in healthy donors. The data were produced by immunoSEQ multiplex PCR, yet TCRdb's version contains in-frame clones alone and is incomplete. The top ten hold 0.65% to 0.95% of the sample, which has a few hundred thousand clones, roughly 88% seen once. The sample comprised PBMCs. Receptor source: a woman under 30 in good health and CMV-seronegative. CDR3s include the opening cysteine and the closing phenylalanine or tryptophan. A D gene is named only where the DNA matches it firmly. Clone size appears in some rows only: once, few, many, or a class for an expanded clone.

TRBJ1-2	NA	few	TRBV5-5	CASSSDILGSTRYTF	TGTGCCAGCAGCTCTGACATTCTTGGGTCAACGCGCTACACCTTC
TRBJ1-1	TRBD1	NA	TRBV2	CASILSGQGGLEAFF	TGTGCCAGCATTTTGTCGGGACAGGGTGGACTAGAAGCTTTCTTT
TRBJ1-5	TRBD1	NA	TRBV2	CASGAGTGGNQPQHF	TGTGCCAGCGGTGCCGGGACAGGGGGAAATCAGCCCCAGCATTTT
TRBJ2-7	NA	once	TRBV18	CASSPRDYEQYF	TGTGCCAGCTCACCTCGCGACTACGAGCAGTACTTC
TRBJ2-7	TRBD1	NA	TRBV11-2	CASSYAAGQGYEQYF	TGTGCCAGCAGCTACGCTGCGGGACAGGGCTACGAGCAGTACTTC
TRBJ2-7	TRBD2	NA	TRBV5-6	CASSYGTSSYEQYF	TGTGCCAGCAGCTACGGGACTAGCTCCTACGAGCAGTACTTC
TRBJ2-1	TRBD1	NA	TRBV5-1	CASSQRVDREYNEQFF	TGCGCCAGCAGCCAACGAGTGGACAGGGAATACAATGAGCAGTTCTTC
TRBJ2-2	NA	NA	TRBV5-1	CASRSVTGELFF	TGCGCCAGCAGGAGCGTGACCGGGGAGCTGTTTTTT
TRBJ2-5	NA	NA	TRBV9	CASSVRGSQETQYF	TGTGCCAGCAGCGTTAGAGGGTCCCAAGAGACCCAGTACTTC
TRBJ1-1	NA	NA	TRBV6-5	CASSSGTYPNTEAFF	TGTGCCAGCAGTTCAGGCACCTACCCGAACACTGAAGCTTTCTTT
TRBJ2-1	TRBD2	NA	TRBV18	CASVEGRRQTGGYNEQFF	TGTGCCAGCGTCGAGGGCCGGAGGCAGACGGGGGGCTACAATGAGCAGTTCTTC
TRBJ2-7	NA	NA	TRBV2	CASSEQGLQVREQYF	TGTGCCAGCAGTGAACAGGGGCTACAAGTGCGGGAGCAGTACTTC
TRBJ1-3	NA	few	TRBV10-1	CASSDRLSGNTIYF	TGCGCCAGCAGTGACCGTCTCTCTGGAAACACCATATATTTT
TRBJ2-1	TRBD2	NA	TRBV4-1	CASSQDEKGGGSYNEQFF	TGCGCCAGCAGCCAAGATGAAAAAGGCGGGGGGTCATACAATGAGCAGTTCTTC
TRBJ1-5	TRBD1	NA	TRBV5-4	CASSMMGQGNQPQHF	TGTGCCAGCAGCATGATGGGACAGGGAAATCAGCCCCAGCATTTT
TRBJ2-3	NA	NA	TRBV6-5	CASKVTGLADTQYF	TGTGCCAGCAAGGTGACGGGATTAGCAGATACGCAGTATTTT
TRBJ2-7	TRBD2	NA	TRBV5-1	CASSLAAGGVYEQYF	TGCGCCAGCAGCTTGGCGGCCGGGGGGGTCTACGAGCAGTACTTC
TRBJ2-5	TRBD2	NA	TRBV2	CASSEGETSTETQYF	TGTGCCAGCAGTGAAGGGGAGACTAGCACGGAGACCCAGTACTTC
TRBJ2-5	NA	NA	TRBV30	CAWSPDSQETQYF	TGTGCCTGGAGTCCGGACAGCCAAGAGACCCAGTACTTC
TRBJ2-7	NA	NA	TRBV5-4	CASSPTRTVFYEQYF	TGTGCCAGCAGCCCAACGAGGACAGTATTCTACGAGCAGTACTTC
TRBJ2-7	TRBD1	NA	TRBV11-2	CASSRPGQGAGEQYF	TGTGCCAGCAGCCGTCCGGGACAGGGGGCTGGCGAGCAGTACTTC
TRBJ2-5	TRBD2	NA	TRBV6-1	CASRLAGAQETQYF	TGTGCCAGCAGGCTAGCGGGGGCTCAAGAGACCCAGTACTTC
TRBJ1-1	NA	NA	TRBV7-6	CASSLSAGWDTEAFF	TGTGCCAGCAGCTTATCGGCAGGGTGGGACACTGAAGCTTTCTTT
TRBJ2-3	NA	NA	TRBV4-1	CASSRLSGLSTDTQYF	TGCGCCAGCAGCCGCCTGTCGGGACTTAGCACAGATACGCAGTATTTT
TRBJ1-5	NA	once	TRBV27	CASSLWAGNQPQHF	TGTGCCAGCAGTTTATGGGCGGGAAATCAGCCCCAGCATTTT
TRBJ1-2	TRBD1	NA	TRBV6-1	CASRPGQGSGYGYTF	TGTGCCAGCAGACCCGGACAGGGTTCGGGCTATGGCTACACCTTC
TRBJ2-5	TRBD2	NA	TRBV6-5	CASSSEIAGGEETQYF	TGTGCCAGCAGTTCTGAAATAGCGGGGGGGGAAGAGACCCAGTACTTC
TRBJ1-2	NA	NA	TRBV5-4	CASSLGGRSYGYTF	TGTGCCAGCAGCTTGGGTGGCCGGAGCTATGGCTACACCTTC
TRBJ1-6	NA	NA	TRBV2	CASSWTDNNSPLHF	TGTGCCAGCAGCTGGACAGATAATAATTCACCCCTCCACTTT
TRBJ2-1	TRBD1	NA	TRBV7-9	CASSLQPGQGENEQFF	TGTGCCAGCAGCTTACAACCGGGACAGGGGGAAAATGAGCAGTTCTTC
TRBJ2-4	TRBD2	NA	TRBV25-1	CATTGGSKNIQYF	TGTGCCACCACGGGGGGTTCCAAAAACATTCAGTACTTC
TRBJ2-7	NA	NA	TRBV5-5	CASSTLGSSSYEQYF	TGTGCCAGCAGCACCCTCGGGAGTAGCTCCTACGAGCAGTACTTC
TRBJ2-3	NA	NA	TRBV11-2	CASSFGLRTDTQYF	TGTGCCAGCAGCTTCGGACTTCGCACAGATACGCAGTATTTT
TRBJ2-7	TRBD2	NA	TRBV5-1	CASSPGLALSDRTYEQYF	TGCGCCAGCAGCCCCGGACTAGCTCTAAGTGACAGAACCTACGAGCAGTACTTC
TRBJ2-3	TRBD2	NA	TRBV4-1	CASSQDLAGDTDTQYF	TGCGCCAGCAGCCAAGACCTAGCGGGAGATACAGATACGCAGTATTTT
TRBJ2-7	NA	NA	TRBV28	CASSPGEGGSYEQYF	TGTGCCAGCAGTCCGGGCGAAGGGGGCTCCTACGAGCAGTACTTC
TRBJ2-7	TRBD2	NA	TRBV9	CASSPYGREDYEQYF	TGTGCCAGCAGCCCGTACGGGCGGGAGGACTACGAGCAGTACTTC
TRBJ1-4	TRBD1	once	TRBV27	CASSPLGQGATNEKLFF	TGTGCCAGCAGTCCTCTGGGACAGGGGGCAACTAATGAAAAACTGTTTTTT
TRBJ1-5	NA	NA	TRBV11-2	CASSVSGPYGSQPQHF	TGTGCCAGCAGCGTCAGCGGACCCTATGGCAGTCAGCCCCAGCATTTT
TRBJ2-2	NA	NA	TRBV12-2	CASRLAVWPFHTGELFF	TGTGCAAGTCGCTTAGCGGTCTGGCCGTTTCACACCGGGGAGCTGTTTTTT
TRBJ2-7	TRBD2	NA	TRBV7-9	CASSLQTSGTSYEQYF	TGTGCCAGCAGCCTTCAGACTAGCGGGACCTCCTACGAGCAGTACTTC
TRBJ2-7	TRBD1	NA	TRBV27	CASSLIGGTGGILEQYF	TGTGCCAGCAGTTTAATCGGAGGGACAGGGGGAATTCTCGAGCAGTACTTC
TRBJ1-6	NA	NA	TRBV28	CASQANSPLHF	TGTGCCAGCCAGGCGAATTCACCCCTCCACTTT
TRBJ2-3	NA	NA	TRBV4-1	CASLGADTQYF	TGCGCCAGCCTGGGAGCAGATACGCAGTATTTT
TRBJ2-1	TRBD1	NA	TRBV6-4	CASRPRTGGNNEQFF	TGTGCCAGCAGACCTAGGACAGGGGGGAACAATGAGCAGTTCTTC
TRBJ2-2	NA	once	TRBV6-1	CASSKTVENTGELFF	TGTGCCAGCAGTAAGACAGTAGAGAACACCGGGGAGCTGTTTTTT